What follows describes a single T cell receptor beta chain. Its antigen specificity is not known. No qualities accompany the bases; no much larger clone lies one base away. For sequencing of the TCRbeta CDR3 region, genomic DNA was extracted from the sorted cells. TCRbeta CDR3 regions were sequenced using the immunoSEQ Assay. TCRdb provides this immuneACCESS table in a form limited to in-frame rearrangements. Some clones are lacking; in checked studies, under half of them reflect an unresolved V gene, and why the rest are absent is not known. The sample table holds 37,000 or so clones, of which roughly 90% were seen once. Around 20% of the sample goes to the ten largest clones. A distance of 25 bases separates the germline ends of V and J, which lose 6 bases and 4 bases respectively. CDR1 and CDR2 are drawn from the germline V gene (reference sequence): MNHEY, SMNVEV. Inclusive of the bounding cysteine and phenylalanine, the CDR3 is 18 residues long. Only the CDR3 region is kept as DNA, spanning 54 bases read in frame from base 1.

The record originates from a study of OX40 agonist ivuxolimab in advanced cancers. Study-wide context: Ivuxolimab, which targeted the costimulatory receptor OX40 (CD134), was an agonistic, fully human IgG2 monoclonal antibody. Intravenous ivuxolimab was administered to patients every 2 weeks at six dose levels: 0.01, 0.1, 0.3, 1.5, 3 and 10 mg/kg. Among the roughly 52 dose-escalation patients, about 19 had hepatocellular carcinoma, 15 or so melanoma, 9 renal cell carcinoma and 9 head and neck cancer. The dose-escalation cohort was 82.7% male with a mean age of 60 years, ranging from 23 to 79. Prior anti-PD-1, anti-PD-L1 or anti-CTLA-4 therapy was permitted, and checkpoint inhibitors had been received by approximately 39% of dose-escalation patients. Three dose-escalation patients achieved partial responses, one with hepatocellular carcinoma and two with cutaneous melanoma. The purpose of peripheral TCRbeta sequencing was to test whether ivuxolimab changed TCR sequence diversity and led to clonal T-cell expansion. The paper covers the monotherapy dose-escalation part of the phase I ivuxolimab trial, which included N ≈ 50 patients. Findings and caveats that apply to the study as a whole: After ivuxolimab, CD8+ T cells had more expanded clones than CD4+ T cells on average. Low levels of normalized T-cell clonal expansion were also seen in some nonresponding patients. Antigen specificity was not determined for the clonally expanded peripheral T cells. At doses of 0.1 to 3.0 mg/kg, clonal expansion of both CD4+ and CD8+ blood T cells was observed from baseline to week 6. In the 0.1-3.0 mg/kg groups, partial responders were among the patients with the lowest normalized peripheral clonal expansion, particularly in CD8+ T cells.

Patients with a history of autoimmune disease or receiving systemic immunosuppression were excluded from the trial. Peripheral blood for TCR sequencing was drawn from every dose cohort at baseline, at cycle 4 day 1 and at cycle 7 day 1. Samples were obtained from an open-label, multicenter, first-in-human phase I dose-escalation trial of ivuxolimab. Adults with locally advanced or metastatic head and neck squamous cell, hepatocellular, melanoma or renal cell carcinoma were enrolled in the trial. Before TCR sequencing, CD4+ T cells and CD8+ T cells were sorted from peripheral blood as separate populations.

The chain employs TRBV27 and TRBJ1-5, with no D gene named confidently. This TCR was recovered from an adult with an advanced solid tumor such as melanoma, head and neck, liver or kidney cancer. The sequenced sample was CD4+ or CD8+ T cells sorted from blood, obtained in a trial of the OX40 agonist ivuxolimab. The DNA reads as follows: TGTGCCAGCAGCTCCGCCGGGATAGGCGTCCCTCTAAATCAGCCCCAGCATTTT. It codes for CASSSAGIGVPLNQPQHF.